This entry concerns a single TCR beta chain. What antigen it recognizes has not been identified. The sample holds no much larger clone one base away, and base qualities are not on file. The data derive from a study of cytomegalovirus exposure and HLA in healthy donors (dated by TCRdb to about 2017). Some background on the complete study: An earlier analysis of some 550 of the donors reported 250 to 300 Gb of sequence data and 120 million or so unique TCR beta sequences from approximately 180 million T cells. Around 320 gigabases of sequencing data and 70 million to 100 million unique TCR sequences were included in an early release covering several hundred HLA-typed donors. Of the roughly 390 genotyped donors, 65% to 90% were placed in the genetic ancestry cluster associated with self-reported Caucasian donors. The study aimed to test whether cataloging public T cell receptors could reveal signatures of past pathogen exposure. Using immunosequencing, the study profiled T cell repertoires from fewer than 850 subjects and related those repertoires to cytomegalovirus serostatus. A separate validation cohort of about 110 different subjects was used in addition to the 666-subject first cohort. High-throughput TCR immunosequencing, statistical association of individual TCRs with disease status, and machine learning were combined to predict cytomegalovirus infection status. In a later analysis, previously published TCR beta repertoires from several hundred donors were re-analyzed and high-resolution HLA genotyping was added so that TCR occurrence patterns could be studied. The later analysis used no new phenotypic data to find candidate immune exposures, relying instead on TCR beta sequences and their occurrence across donors. An earlier analysis of around 540 of the donors applied high-throughput TCR beta sequencing to assess whether each TCR beta V gene segment acted as functional or pseudogenic. Donor age, sex, ethnicity and CMV serostatus were collected together with the repertoire data. Genome-wide SNP genotypes for about three fifths of the 666 donors were used in a later genetic analysis, which treated that subset as a discovery cohort. All discovery cohort repertoires had been generated using a single sequencing platform. Class I and class II HLA loci were covered by the typing at four-digit resolution. The number of typed donors differed by locus: about 629-630 for A, B, C, DRB1 and DQB1; 500 to 550 for DQA1; 600 to 610 for DPA1; and 450 to 480 for DPB1. Five DR-DQ haplotypes were handled as single units for association and clustering, since linkage in the cohort was strong. Across around 400 genotyped donors of the cohort, an average of 235,054 unique TCR beta nucleotide sequences per donor were sequenced, and around 19% of those sequences were non-productive.

The method behind the library was the immunoSEQ multiplex PCR assay. A mixture of 60 forward primers for TCR Vbeta segments and 13 reverse primers for TCR Jbeta segments was used in the multiplex PCR. A multiplex PCR assay on genomic DNA amplified the CDR3 region of rearranged TCR beta genes. On the Illumina HiSeq System, the amplified TCR beta libraries were sequenced as 87-base-pair reads. The study's processing was this. In a later analysis, 70 million to 95 million unique TCR beta chains were counted across the approximately 670 repertoires, and approximately 11 million of these chains were shared by at least two donors. To remove PCR and sequencing errors, raw reads were error-corrected and collapsed into unique sequences using a nearest-neighbor algorithm that merged closely related sequences. Alignment of CDR3 sequences to IMGT reference sequences was used to assign V, D and J gene segments. For a sequence to be retained, at least a six-nucleotide match to both a V gene segment and a J gene segment was required. Rearrangements were called productive when the CDR3 lacked stop codons and stayed in frame with V and J; all others were non-productive. Following IMGT convention, CDR3 was defined as the stretch from the second conserved V-encoded cysteine up to the conserved J-encoded phenylalanine. Sequences without an unambiguous match to a single V gene segment were excluded from the earlier analysis of about 600 of the donors. In an earlier analysis of 500 to 750 of the donors, V segments were called functional above 56.7% productive rearrangements and were called segregating when the between-donor standard deviation exceeded 5%. A statistical classification framework was built for diagnosing cytomegalovirus status from the catalog of TCR beta chain sequences. In a later analysis, TCR nucleotide sequences were compared against IMGT/GENE-DB human TR gene sequences so that V and J genes could be assigned. The TCRdist pipeline was used in a later analysis to assign CDR3 sequences and most-parsimonious VDJ recombination scenarios. In a later analysis, every TCR beta chain was defined by the combination of its CDR3 amino acid sequence and its V-gene family, and reads without a unique V-gene family were dropped. In a later analysis, 450 to 600 highly shared, low-generation-probability nucleotide sequences were removed to address suspected cross-contamination and a sequencing artifact. A later analysis calculated a clonal expansion index for each public chain from normalized within-repertoire ranks of inferred template counts. A later analysis computed generation probabilities with a VDJ recombination model fitted to out-of-frame rearrangements, and checked the results against IGoR. In a later analysis, hypergeometric tests were used to score TCR-TCR, TCR-HLA and TCR-CMV co-occurrence, with a repertoire-size bias correction applied to TCR pairs. To estimate false discovery rates, a later analysis permuted the HLA or CMV assignments 20 times. In a later analysis, co-occurring TCRs were grouped using DBSCAN, and TCRdist sequence similarity was added for clustering within HLA-allele-positive subsets. For co-occurrence clustering, repertoires with fewer than 30,000 or more than 120,000 public chains were excluded, along with 5 or 6 repertoires with anomalous nucleotide sharing. As stored in TCRdb, this immuneACCESS dataset retains in-frame rearrangements with V and J assigned. A fraction of the clones does not appear; measured against another copy, unresolved V genes explain less than half of the discrepancy, and the remainder lacks a known reason. The DNA was the basis for D and trimming; V, J and clone size are from that table. This sample gives about 220,000 clones in total; 80% to 85% of them show up just once. The ten largest clones capture roughly 0.75% of the sample.

Cut back by 4 bases and 4 bases, the V and J ends lie 14 bases apart. CDR1 and CDR2 were assigned from the germline V gene (reference sequence) as LNHDA and SQIVND. Measured from the cysteine to the phenylalanine, the CDR3 is 15 residues long. The DNA shown is the 45-base CDR3, in frame from base 1. On the study overall, not on this receptor specifically: Because counts were too low, roughly 17 rarely observed V segments, including chromosome 9 orphons, were left out of the earlier analysis of roughly 600 of the donors. A later genetic analysis associated a missense DCLRE1C variant with V-gene and J-gene trimming of TCR beta chains, and an independent cohort replicated the association. A cluster of highly shared sequence variants was judged likely to represent a technical artifact of the sequencing pipeline. According to a later analysis, most CMV-associated TCR beta chains appeared to be HLA-restricted, and the HLA associations seemed to be driven largely by CMV exposure. In a later analysis, TCR association rates were found to vary across HLA loci, with the most associated TCRs seen for DRB1 alleles and the fewest for HLA-C alleles. A further reported finding was that TCR beta sequences accurately predicted the HLA-A and HLA-B alleles for most subjects in the first cohort. The authors suggested that the approach could potentially be extended to other disease states and immunological phenotypes. Some IMGT-functional V segments, including TRBV6-2 and TRBV6-3, could not be distinguished by the 87-base-pair reads and were therefore excluded. Because HLA typing was missing for some donors at each locus, association tests included only the typed subset. Assigning TCR associations to individual alleles was difficult when HLA alleles, especially DR and DQ, strongly co-occurred. While some public TCRs were present in many individuals, most TCR sequences turned up only very rarely across donors. Compared with the roughly 700-donor mean, donors in an Asian-associated ancestry cluster had fewer N-insertions in productive TCRs, according to a later genetic analysis. Linkage disequilibrium might explain the correlated functional status among segregating V segments, but an unknown experimental factor could not be excluded. CMV serostatus was the only immune exposure information available for the cohort. According to a later analysis, parvovirus B19, influenza, CMV and Epstein-Barr virus appeared linked to several top co-occurrence clusters. In this cohort, only TCR beta chains were sequenced, and detectable features were limited by the absence of alpha or paired-chain data. In an earlier analysis of some 540 of the donors, most TCR beta V segments appeared in productive rearrangements about 87% or about 30% of the time, broadly matching IMGT annotations. In both the original and validation cohorts, the classifier was reported to diagnose cytomegalovirus status with high specificity and sensitivity. A few of the identified cytomegalovirus-associated TCR beta chains were confirmed in vitro to be specific for cytomegalovirus antigens. At a false discovery rate of 0.05, a later analysis linked 15,000 to 20,000 TCR beta sequences to specific HLA alleles. Sequencing depth was assumed to be roughly uniform across donors in the presence/absence analyses, though that assumption may not hold. In the study, approximately 150 TCR beta chains were listed as associated with cytomegalovirus. In a later analysis, HLA-associated TCR beta chains were found to be more clonally expanded and to have lower generation probabilities than equally common non-associated chains.

The cohort was made up of about 610 healthy bone marrow donors. Cohort members were all nominally healthy when sampled, although unrecorded immune exposures were likely present. The donor tested CMV seronegative, placing the donor among the 350 to 400 seronegative members of the cohort. A peripheral blood sample was provided by each donor, and peripheral blood mononuclear cells were used for TCR beta sequencing. Genomic DNA extraction from the blood cell samples was performed with the Qiagen DNeasy Blood Extraction Kit. The sequenced sample was PBMCs. The chain uses TRBV19 and TRBJ2-1; TRBD2 might be the D gene, on 6 matching bases. The TCR sequence derives from a boy aged 2 to 9 in good health and CMV-seronegative. The sequence in DNA is TGTGCCAGTAGTACCAATGGACTAATGTACAATGAGCAGTTCTTC. Its translation is CASSTNGLMYNEQFF.